This record covers a single T cell receptor beta chain. The antigen is undetermined. The authors ran a second PCR of 7 to 11 cycles using a sample-barcoded 5' primer and a J-beta primer mix. Researchers report that a template-switch adaptor with 12 random nucleotides tagged each cDNA molecule. Each CDR3 protein is one row after TCRdb ran MiXCR on the 5' RACE reads. The sample has fewer than 2,000,000 distinct CDR3 sequences; almost 35% are singletons. These data belong to a study of blood T cells in healthy people across ages. Study outcomes and limitations: Diversity of TCR beta per million T cells declined in a roughly linear way with age. One million T cells yielded diversity estimates that were considered underestimates.

Isolation yielded PBMCs, at least 7 million per sample, in every case. V was trimmed by 3 bases and J by 9 bases, leaving 16 bases between them. The CDR3 is 14 residues long. Germline V gene sequence: CDR1 WNHNN, CDR2 SYGVQD (reference sequence). V usage is TRBV10-1 and J usage is TRBJ2-3, with TRBD2 as a possible D gene (6 bases). The sequence derives from a young woman in good health. Specimen: blood. CDR3 sequence (DNA): TGCGCCAGCAGTGATGAGCGGGCCCTGGGGACGCAGTATTTT. Translated, it gives CASSDERALGTQYF.